These 18 T cell receptor beta chains came from one sample sequenced in a study of cytomegalovirus exposure and HLA in healthy donors. Method: immunoSEQ multiplex PCR; TCRdb's copy keeps in-frame clones and lacks some. The table includes 80,000 to 100,000 clones, about 88% detected once. Material for sequencing was PBMCs. Every receptor here comes from a young man in good health and CMV-seropositive.

The table lists this clone with a count of one. The chain combines TRBV7-9 with TRBJ2-7, with D possibly matching TRBD1 (6 bases). This CDR3 comprises 15 residues. Per the germline V gene, CDR1 is SEHNR and CDR2 is FQNEAQ (reference sequence). The V end lost 3 bases, the J end lost 3 bases, and 15 bases lay between the germline ends. CDR3 region: CASSFAQGEDYEQYF. In nucleotides, the CDR3 is TGTGCCAGCAGCTTTGCACAGGGTGAGGACTACGAGCAGTACTTC.

The rearrangement links TRBV19 to TRBJ1-5, with 9 bases identical to TRBD1. From germline, CDR1 is LNHDA and CDR2 SQIVND (reference sequence). V lost 5 bases and J lost 4; bases outside the gene matches: 9. The CDR3 is made up of 16 amino acids. DNA for the CDR3: TGTGCCAGTAGTTGGGACAGGGATATGAGAAATCAGCCCCAGCATTTT. This encodes CASSWDRDMRNQPQHF.

This chain links TRBV6-1 with TRBJ1-1; D is undetermined. The length of the CDR3 is 13 residues. Germline-derived CDR1 and CDR2 are MNHNS and SASEGT. The V end was cut by 2 bases, the J end by 0 bases, with 4 bases between. The CDR3 DNA sequence: TGTGCCAGCAGTGAAACTCTGAACACTGAAGCTTTCTTT. It is translated as CASSETLNTEAFF.

The table lists this clone with a count of one. This chain joins TRBV7-2 and TRBJ1-3; D is ambiguous. Germline CDR1 reads SGHTA; CDR2 reads FQGNSA. The CDR3 covers 16 residues. The ends were cut back, 1 base at V and 4 bases at J, with 14 bases in the middle. The DNA for the CDR3 is TGTGCCAGCAGCTTAGATTCGCGCGGCAGAGGAAACACCATATATTTT. It yields the protein CASSLDSRGRGNTIYF.

The chain couples TRBV18 to TRBJ2-3, with D perhaps TRBD2 (5 bases). Germline CDR1 is KGHSH and CDR2 is LQKENI. Trimming cost V 5 bases and J 4 bases, with 16 bases left between them. There are 15 residues in the CDR3. The CDR3: CASSLTGRRADTQYF. DNA of the CDR3: TGTGCCAGCTCATTGACGGGAAGGCGGGCAGATACGCAGTATTTT. The whole variable domain, remainder taken from reference TRBV18 and TRBJ2-3, is NAGVMQNPRHLVRRRGQEARLRCSPMKGHSHVYWYRQLPEEGLKFMVYLQKENIIDESGMPKERFSAEFPKEGPSILRIQQVVRGDSAAYFCASSLTGRRADTQYFGPGTRLTVL.

This clone appeared once. The V call is TRBV14, the J call TRBJ2-3; 8 nucleotides agree with TRBD2. This CDR3 comprises 15 residues. From germline, CDR1 is SGHDN and CDR2 FVKESK. Germline trimming cut 1 base from V and 2 bases from J; bases unmatched to any gene: 2. DNA for the CDR3: TGTGCCAGCAGCCAAGGCGGGGGGCCCACAGATACGCAGTATTTT. Translation gives CASSQGGGPTDTQYF.

The V gene is TRBV4-2, the J gene TRBJ2-7; 7 positions agree with TRBD2. V shed 1 base and J 3 bases; nucleotides not matched to a gene: 18. This CDR3 is built from 19 residues. In germline, CDR1 is LGHNA, CDR2 YNFKEQ. CDR3 in DNA: TGTGCCAGCAGCCAAGGCCGCGGGGGAACCTCTGCCACGCTCTACGAGCAGTACTTC. This sequence encodes CASSQGRGGTSATLYEQYF.

A few counts support this clone. The CDR3 loop reads CSVEQGQAFF. The CDR3 DNA reads as TGCAGCGTGGAACAGGGGCAAGCTTTCTTT. This sequence joins TRBV29-1 and TRBJ1-1; TRBD1 agrees at 7 bases. The CDR3 has 10 amino acids. Trimming cost V 6 bases and J 9 bases; bases outside gene matches: 4. CDR1 and CDR2 from the germline V gene are SQVTM and ANQGSEA.

J is TRBJ2-2 and V is TRBV11-3; TRBD1 aligns across 9 bases. After removal of 0 bases from V and 2 bases from J, the junction contained 1 base not matched to a gene. The CDR3 sequence is 16 residues long. CDR1 and CDR2 from the germline V gene are SGHNT and YENEEA. CDR3 sequence: CASSLEQGANTGELFF. Written as DNA, the CDR3 is TGTGCCAGCAGCTTAGAACAGGGGGCAAACACCGGGGAGCTGTTTTTT.

The V and J genes are TRBV7-9 and TRBJ1-4, with TRBD1 identical over 9 bases. The CDR3 contains 15 residues. The germline V gene has CDR1 SEHNR and CDR2 FQNEAQ (reference sequence). J was trimmed by 7 bases and V by 5 bases; bases with no gene match: 8. The DNA for the CDR3 is TGTGCCAGCAGCGAGAGGGGACAGGGAAGTGAAAAACTGTTTTTT. It encodes CASSERGQGSEKLFF.

The chain links TRBV5-4 to TRBJ2-1; 8 nucleotides agree with TRBD2. Germline V gene lookup returns CDR1 SGHNT and CDR2 YYREEE (reference sequence). The CDR3 covers 18 residues. V shed 0 bases, J shed 3 bases, and the junction held 11 bases outside the gene matches. The CDR3 sequence: CASSLGPLIGTSYNEQFF. The CDR3 DNA sequence: TGTGCCAGCAGCTTGGGTCCTCTAATTGGGACTAGCTACAATGAGCAGTTCTTC.

The J gene is TRBJ1-4, the V gene TRBV2, with D unresolved. The CDR3 is 15 amino acids. Per the germline V gene, CDR1 is SNHLY and CDR2 is FYNNEI. The V end lost 1 base, the J end lost 4 bases, and 10 bases lay between the germline ends. The CDR3 region is CASSEGAAFNEKLFF. As DNA, the CDR3 is TGTGCCAGCAGTGAAGGGGCAGCTTTTAATGAAAAACTGTTTTTT.

V gene TRBV11-2 combines with J gene TRBJ2-2, with TRBD1 matching over 8 bases. The CDR3 is made up of 15 amino acids. J lost 5 bases, V lost 5 bases, and 7 bases had no gene match. Per germline, CDR1 SGHAT and CDR2 FQNNGV. DNA of the CDR3: TGTGCCAGCAGCCCGTGGGACAGGAGGACCGGGGAGCTGTTTTTT. Amino acids: CASSPWDRRTGELFF.

The J gene is TRBJ2-7, the V gene TRBV25-1; 7 nucleotides match TRBD1. The CDR3 is 14 residues long. Looked up from germline, CDR1 is MGHDK and CDR2 is SYGVNS. The V gene end was trimmed by 2 bases and the J gene end by 0 bases; junction bases not matched to a gene: 1. The CDR3 DNA is TGTGCCAGCAGTGAACGGGACAGCTCCTACGAGCAGTACTTC. The encoded protein is CASSERDSSYEQYF.

The chain links TRBV19 to TRBJ2-3; D is possibly TRBD1 (5 bases). Deletions cut 4 bases from V and 0 bases from J, with 5 bases between. Germline V gene lookup returns CDR1 LNHDA and CDR2 SQIVND (reference sequence). This CDR3 contains 13 residues. The CDR3 sequence: CASSKGSTDTQYF. DNA for the CDR3: TGTGCCAGTAGTAAGGGGAGCACAGATACGCAGTATTTT.

This rearrangement joins TRBV6-1 to TRBJ2-5; tentative D call: TRBD2 (5 bases). The CDR3 spans 13 residues. The ends were cut back, 5 bases at V and 2 bases at J, with 9 bases in the middle. From germline, CDR1 is MNHNS and CDR2 SASEGT. CDR3 amino acids: CASSRAEQETQYF. Here the CDR3 DNA reads TGTGCCAGCAGTAGAGCGGAACAAGAGACCCAGTACTTC.

The chain is built from TRBV11-2 and TRBJ2-7; D is unclear. With 1 base removed from V and 7 bases from J, the gap between germline ends came to 11 bases. The length of the CDR3 is 13 residues. Germline CDR1 is SGHAT and CDR2 is FQNNGV. The CDR3 protein is CASSLVRFGEQYF. As DNA, the CDR3 is TGTGCCAGCAGCTTAGTCCGGTTCGGGGAGCAGTACTTC.

The CDR3 reads CASSLIAGQGYEQYF. The CDR3 DNA sequence: TGTGCCAGCAGCTTAATAGCGGGACAGGGGTACGAGCAGTACTTC. V and J are TRBV11-2 and TRBJ2-7, with 10 bases aligning to TRBD1. Germline V gene sequence: CDR1 SGHAT, CDR2 FQNNGV. J gave up 4 bases and V 2 bases, and 5 bases lay outside the gene matches. This CDR3 contains 15 residues.